This T cell receptor beta chain was sequenced for a study of a mutant IDH1 vaccine in newly diagnosed glioma. Whole-study context: Treated patients, averaging roughly 44 years, were around 62% male and approximately 38% female. Earlier care involved radiotherapy, temozolomide, or both, and the majority received both.

With regard to this clone: The same CDR3 also results from other DNA sequences found in this sample.

Regarding time point: baseline, week 1 (first vaccination visit). Treatment meaning: pre-vaccination baseline after standard-of-care therapy. There were new WHO grade 3 or 4 astrocytomas in the donors, and these were IDH1-mutant and ATRX-lost. Profiling relied on immunoSEQ multiplex PCR, and the TCRdb table lists in-frame clones only, not all of them. The sample lists 70,000 to 95,000 clones; over 75% were seen once. V shed 0 bases and J 1 base; nucleotides not matched to a gene: 7. This CDR3 contains 16 residues. Looked up from germline, CDR1 is GTSNPN and CDR2 is SVGIG (reference sequence). The sample consisted of PBMCs, taken from a glioma patient treated with radiotherapy, temozolomide or both. The rearrangement uses TRBV30 and TRBJ2-3, with 7 bases aligning to TRBD1. The source of this sequence is a man aged 35 to 55 with glioma. Some clones in this sample may be carry-over from other donors' samples. CDR3 amino acids: CAWSVLSGTGTDTQYF. Written as DNA, the CDR3 is TGTGCCTGGAGTGTATTGTCGGGGACAGGCACAGATACGCAGTATTTT.